The clone carrying this T cell receptor beta chain was seen only a few times. As yet, its antigen is unknown. This sample was taken from a study of T-cell reconstitution after alpha-beta-depleted transplantation in children. Study results and caveats: Reported findings indicate that, about two months after transplant, alpha-beta T cells came from several hundred expanded clones, which were derived from non-depleted graft cells. Elevated TCRbeta diversity at day 60 was traced, in some patients, to surviving recipient T cells and thymic progenitors. The main origin of T-cell counts and diversity one year after transplant was newly produced T cells.

The V and J ends lost 3 bases and 6 bases respectively, with 18 bases between them. This CDR3 is 15 amino acids long. The germline gives CDR1 DFQATT, CDR2 SNEGSKA (reference sequence). For TCRbeta, the library was prepared with unique molecular identifiers. TCRdb called the PCR reads again in MiXCR, with one record for every CDR3 protein. Of about 460,000 distinct CDR3 sequences in the sample, approximately 10% were seen once. J is TRBJ2-4 and V is TRBV20-1, with D possibly TRBD1 on 6 matching bases. This clonotype was sampled from a female patient younger than 10 who had a stem cell transplant for aplastic anemia, so the T cells may come from the graft donor. The sequences come from PBMCs, mostly from graft donor cells, collected 180 days after TCRalphabeta/CD19-depleted stem cell transplant. Here the CDR3 DNA reads TGCAGTGCTAGCCAGGGGCCTACGTCCCCAAACATTCAGTACTTC. This encodes CSASQGPTSPNIQYF.